One TCR beta chain is described in this entry. The sample belongs to a study of shared T cell receptors in the human thymus. The V end lost 5 bases, the J end lost 0 bases, and 14 bases lay between the germline ends. CDR1 and CDR2 (germline): SGHTA, FQGTGA. The CDR3 runs to 16 residues. Assay: immunoSEQ multiplex PCR; the TCRdb copy retains only in-frame clones and omits some. The sample includes about 400,000 clones, just under 95% of them seen just once. Source material: thymocytes. This sequence joins TRBV7-3 and TRBJ2-1, with unresolved D. This clonotype was sampled from a human donor. CDR3 protein: CASSPVGSHSYNEQFF. The CDR3 DNA is TGTGCCAGCAGCCCCGTAGGGTCACACTCCTACAATGAGCAGTTCTTC. Using reference TRBV7-3 and TRBJ2-1 for the parts outside the CDR3, the full variable domain is GAGVSQTPSNKVTEKGKYVELRCDPISGHTALYWYRQSLGQGPEFLIYFQGTGAADDSGLPNDRFFAVRPEGSVSTLKIQRTERGDSAVYLCASSPVGSHSYNEQFFGPGTRLTVL.